The clone carrying this T cell receptor (beta chain) was detected only once. Germline V CDR1 and CDR2: MNHEY, SMNVEV (reference sequence). The CDR3 length is 13 residues. Germline trimming cut 4 bases from V and 8 bases from J; bases unmatched to any gene: 6. These data originate in a study of OX40 agonist ivuxolimab in advanced cancers. Overall study context: A diagnosis of hepatocellular carcinoma, melanoma, renal cell or head and neck cancer was present in dose-escalation patients.

Clones were sequenced by immunoSEQ multiplex PCR, and TCRdb holds only the in-frame ones, with some missing. The data show under 75,000 clones, 80% to 95% seen once. The TCR originated in an adult with an advanced solid tumor such as melanoma, head and neck, liver or kidney cancer. J is TRBJ2-3 and V is TRBV27; 7 bases map to TRBD1. The material was CD4+ or CD8+ T cells sorted from blood, obtained in a trial of the OX40 agonist ivuxolimab. The chain's CDR3 is CASSWDSLSTQYF. CDR3 sequence (DNA): TGTGCCAGCAGTTGGGACAGCTTAAGTACGCAGTATTTT.